The T cell receptor (beta chain) described here comes from a study of T cells in Graves' hyperthyroidism and ophthalmopathy. Broader study findings: Most thyroid-expanded clonotypes above 0.001 were also found in blood. In validation, the model predicted ophthalmopathy. These predictions came a median roughly 6 months before onset.

This clonotype was counted at least ten times. Its specificity is not known. The CDR3 has 16 amino acids. The V and J ends lost 1 base and 8 bases respectively, with 15 bases between them. Germline V CDR1 and CDR2: SGHAT, FQNNGV. The TCR beta CDR3 regions underwent amplification using RNA transcripts as the source. The HTBI set primed first-round TCR CDR3 RT-PCR. TCRdb used MiXCR to reprocess the multiplex PCR reads, holding one entry per CDR3 protein. Of 500,000 to 600,000 distinct CDR3 sequences in the sample, just over 45% were seen once. Criteria for exclusion of patients were uncontrolled infection, other autoimmune disease, pregnancy or lactation. Based on clinical symptoms, serum thyroxine and TRAb, thyroid ultrasound and orbital computed tomography, diagnoses were reached.

Sequencing was done on a sample of peripheral blood or thyroid tissue (not recorded which). The rearrangement joins TRBV11-2 to TRBJ1-6, with D uncertain. The receptor was isolated from an adult woman with Graves' disease, either hyperthyroidism or ophthalmopathy (not recorded which). CDR3 region: CASSLVGRFRDSPLHF. CDR3 nucleotide sequence: TGTGCCAGCAGCTTAGTTGGACGTTTTCGAGATTCACCCCTCCACTTT.